This entry describes one TCR beta chain. TCR beta CDR3 regions were amplified from RNA transcripts. HTBI primers were the set used in a first-round RT-PCR of the TCR CDR3. TCRdb re-called the multiplex PCR reads with MiXCR, one entry per CDR3 protein. Of about 400,000 distinct CDR3 sequences in the sample, about 15% were seen once. The V gene's germline CDR1 is DFQATT and CDR2 SNEGSKA (reference sequence). V lost 2 bases and J 6 bases, leaving 24 bases between the germline ends. The CDR3 has 17 residues. The sample belongs to a study of T cells in Graves' hyperthyroidism and ophthalmopathy. The sequence was collected from a woman in her twenties or thirties with Graves' hyperthyroidism. The chain uses TRBV20-1 and TRBJ2-3; D is possibly TRBD1 or TRBD2 (5 bases each). Sequenced input: blood. This chain's CDR3 is CSARQTTGSPMIDTQYF. For the CDR3, the DNA is TGCAGTGCTAGACAGACTACAGGCTCCCCAATGATCGATACGCAGTATTTT.